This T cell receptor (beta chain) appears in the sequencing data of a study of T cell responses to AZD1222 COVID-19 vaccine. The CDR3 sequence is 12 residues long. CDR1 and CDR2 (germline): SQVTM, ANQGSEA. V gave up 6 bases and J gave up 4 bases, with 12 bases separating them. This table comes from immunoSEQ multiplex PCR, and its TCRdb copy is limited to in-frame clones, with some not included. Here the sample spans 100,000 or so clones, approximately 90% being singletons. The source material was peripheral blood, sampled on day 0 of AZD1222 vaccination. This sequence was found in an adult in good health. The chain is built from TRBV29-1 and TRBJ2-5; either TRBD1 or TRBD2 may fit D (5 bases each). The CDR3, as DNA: TGCAGCGTAATCACCGGGACAGAGACCCAGTACTTC. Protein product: CSVITGTETQYF.